Listed below are T cell receptor beta chains from one sample, sequenced in a study of blood T cells in healthy people across ages. TCRdb fed the 5' RACE reads into MiXCR, producing one record per CDR3 protein. The data contain 1.4 million to 1.5 million distinct CDR3 sequences, 40% to 50% of them singletons. The sequenced sample consisted of blood. These receptors came from a woman between 18 and 30 years old in good health. Both conserved end residues are part of each CDR3. The D gene is left open where the match is weak. Clone size is given for some rows only: seen once, a few or many times, or a class if the clone is expanded.

v_call,j_call,clone_size,cdr3_length,d_call,cdr3_aa,cdr3_nt
TRBV30,TRBJ2-5,NA,15,NA,CAWSTGRKYQETQYF,TGTGCCTGGAGTACAGGACGGAAGTACCAAGAGACCCAGTACTTC
TRBV14,TRBJ2-7,NA,16,TRBD1,CASNHQKGTGQDEQYF,TGTGCCAGCAACCACCAAAAGGGGACAGGGCAGGACGAGCAGTACTTC
TRBV25-1,TRBJ2-1,NA,15,TRBD2,CASSGALAGGIEQFF,TGTGCCAGCAGTGGAGCTCTAGCGGGGGGGATTGAGCAGTTCTTC
TRBV5-1,TRBJ2-3,NA,15,NA,CASNPFRASTDTQYF,TGCGCCAGCAACCCGTTCAGGGCTAGCACAGATACGCAGTATTTT
TRBV20-1,TRBJ2-5,few,13,NA,CSATPGDEETQYF,TGCAGTGCAACCCCGGGAGACGAAGAGACCCAGTACTTC
TRBV5-6,TRBJ1-5,few,13,NA,CASSLRFGQPQHF,TGTGCCAGCAGCTTGAGGTTTGGTCAGCCCCAGCATTTT
TRBV27,TRBJ2-1,NA,16,TRBD2,CASSTLGAGGHNEQFF,TGTGCCAGCAGTACCTTAGGAGCGGGAGGGCACAATGAGCAGTTCTTC
TRBV6-1,TRBJ2-5,NA,13,NA,CASSEGPDWSQYF,TGTGCCAGCAGTGAGGGTCCAGACTGGTCCCAGTACTTC
TRBV20-1,TRBJ1-1,NA,12,NA,CSARDDGNDAFF,TGCAGTGCTAGAGATGATGGTAATGACGCTTTCTTT
TRBV20-1,TRBJ1-2,few,14,TRBD1,CSARGTGGDYGYTF,TGCAGTGCTAGAGGGACAGGGGGGGACTATGGCTACACCTTC
TRBV7-2,TRBJ2-3,NA,17,TRBD1,CASSLRPGGDSTDTQYF,TGTGCCAGCAGCTTAAGACCAGGGGGCGATAGCACAGATACGCAGTATTTT
TRBV24-1,TRBJ2-1,few,16,TRBD1,CATSDSGTGSYNEQFF,TGTGCCACCAGTGACTCCGGGACAGGCTCCTACAATGAGCAGTTCTTC
TRBV5-1,TRBJ2-7,few,14,NA,CASSLDPPRYEQYF,TGCGCCAGCAGCTTGGATCCCCCGAGGTACGAGCAGTACTTC
TRBV5-1,TRBJ2-5,NA,13,NA,CASSLGQSVEKYF,TGCGCCAGCAGCTTAGGACAGTCCGTTGAGAAGTACTTC
TRBV9,TRBJ2-5,NA,14,NA,CASSESADQETQYF,TGTGCCAGCAGCGAGTCAGCAGACCAAGAGACCCAGTACTTC
TRBV5-1,TRBJ2-2,few,17,TRBD2,CASSYGLAGGSTGELFF,TGCGCCAGCAGCTACGGACTAGCGGGGGGATCCACCGGGGAGCTGTTTTTT
TRBV5-1,TRBJ1-4,NA,15,TRBD1,CASLMSGQGAEKLFF,TGCGCCAGCCTGATGTCCGGACAGGGGGCTGAAAAACTGTTTTTT
TRBV2,TRBJ2-4,once,16,TRBD2,CASSEAGGGTKNIQYF,TGTGCCAGCAGTGAAGCGGGGGGGGGGACCAAAAACATTCAGTACTTC
TRBV7-9,TRBJ2-1,NA,15,NA,CASSSPRTVYNEQFF,TGTGCCAGCAGCTCCCCGAGGACTGTCTACAATGAGCAGTTCTTC
TRBV27,TRBJ1-4,NA,13,NA,CASSPSHEEKLFF,TGTGCCAGCAGTCCAAGCCACGAGGAAAAACTGTTTTTT